This is a list of T cell receptor beta chains from one sample in a study of shared clonotypes between healthy human individuals. Sequenced by immunoSEQ multiplex PCR; TCRdb stores in-frame clones only, minus some. The profile shows about 600,000 clones, roughly 97% of them singletons. What was sequenced was naive CD4+ T cells sorted from blood. The receptor set was obtained from a woman aged 30 to 39 in good health. Each CDR3 is given with its conserved first and last residue. D genes are given only for firm matches. Only part of the rows carry a size: once, few, many, or a class if the clone is expanded.

clone size	J gene	CDR3 length	D gene	V gene	CDR3 protein	CDR3 DNA
once	TRBJ2-5	13	-	TRBV5-1	CASSGPSRETQYF	TGCGCCAGCAGCGGACCTAGTCGAGAGACCCAGTACTTC
-	TRBJ2-5	13	-	TRBV5-1	CASSLGQGETQYF	TGCGCCAGCAGCTTGGGGCAGGGGGAGACCCAGTACTTC
-	TRBJ1-5	18	-	TRBV28	CASNNPQGLGDSNQPQHF	TGTGCCAGCAATAATCCCCAGGGGCTCGGGGATAGCAATCAGCCCCAGCATTTT
-	TRBJ1-1	15	-	TRBV27	CASSPGARGGTEAFF	TGTGCCAGCAGTCCGGGTGCCCGAGGAGGGACTGAAGCTTTCTTT
once	TRBJ2-7	20	-	TRBV5-1	CASSSRDRGTKSGRAYEQYF	TGCGCCAGCAGCTCTCGGGACAGGGGGACCAAAAGCGGGAGGGCCTACGAGCAGTACTTC
-	TRBJ2-1	16	TRBD2	TRBV5-1	CASSERTGLLSSRQFF	TGCGCCAGCAGCGAGAGAACGGGACTACTTTCAAGTCGGCAGTTCTTC
few	TRBJ2-2	13	-	TRBV18	CASSVSENGELFF	TGTGCCAGCTCAGTTTCTGAGAACGGGGAGCTGTTTTTT
-	TRBJ1-5	13	TRBD1	TRBV27	CASSLRGPQPQHF	TGTGCCAGCAGTTTGAGGGGGCCTCAGCCCCAGCATTTT
-	TRBJ2-2	16	TRBD2	TRBV9	CASSLRTSGSDGELFF	TGTGCCAGCAGCCTTAGGACTAGCGGGAGTGACGGGGAGCTGTTTTTT
-	TRBJ2-3	14	TRBD1	TRBV5-1	CASSLDREADTQYF	TGCGCCAGCAGCCTGGACAGGGAGGCAGATACGCAGTATTTT
-	TRBJ1-1	15	-	TRBV28	CASSYLSGKNTEAFF	TGTGCCAGCAGCTATCTCAGTGGTAAGAACACTGAAGCTTTCTTT
-	TRBJ2-7	15	TRBD2	TRBV9	CASSAFSGTSYEQYF	TGTGCCAGCAGCGCCTTTAGCGGGACCTCCTACGAGCAGTACTTC
-	TRBJ2-3	12	-	TRBV7-2	CASSPTTDTQYF	TGTGCCAGCAGCCCAACCACAGATACGCAGTATTTT
-	TRBJ2-7	14	-	TRBV7-9	CASSLDTVRDEQYF	TGTGCCAGCAGCTTGGACACGGTGCGGGACGAGCAGTACTTC
-	TRBJ2-3	14	-	TRBV5-1	CASMDGRTRDTQYF	TGCGCCAGCATGGATGGCAGAACCCGAGATACGCAGTATTTT
-	TRBJ2-1	14	-	TRBV19	CASICGRSYNEQFF	TGTGCCAGTATATGCGGTCGGTCCTACAATGAGCAGTTCTTC